A single sample gave rise to the 18 T cell receptor beta chains below, sequenced in a study of OX40 agonist ivuxolimab in advanced cancers. Libraries were prepared by immunoSEQ multiplex PCR; TCRdb keeps only in-frame clonotypes and omits some of them. The repertoire holds approximately 25,000 clones, about 85% seen once, with 48% in the top ten. The sample in question was CD4+ or CD8+ T cells sorted from blood, obtained in a trial of the OX40 agonist ivuxolimab. These receptors originate from an adult with an advanced solid tumor such as melanoma, head and neck, liver or kidney cancer.

This clone was seen more than once but under ten times. The chain employs TRBV27 and TRBJ1-6; D is perhaps TRBD1 (5 bases). The germline gives CDR1 MNHEY, CDR2 SMNVEV (reference sequence). The V end lost 6 bases, the J end lost 7 bases, and 13 bases lay between the germline ends. The CDR3 sequence is 14 residues long. The CDR3 loop reads CASSLARDNSPLHF. For the CDR3, the DNA is TGTGCCAGCAGCTTAGCGCGGGACAATTCACCCCTCCACTTT.

V gene TRBV13 combines with J gene TRBJ1-2, with 9 bases identical to TRBD1. V shed 6 bases, J shed 0 bases, and the junction held 8 bases outside the gene matches. This CDR3 comprises 16 residues. CDR1 is PRHDT, CDR2 FYEKMQ, per germline (reference sequence). CDR3 loop: CASRDGGQGPNYGYTF. In DNA form, the CDR3 reads TGTGCCAGCAGAGATGGGGGACAGGGACCTAACTATGGCTACACCTTC.

This CDR3 reads CASSPALTDTQYF. The CDR3 nucleotides read TGTGCCAGCAGCCCGGCCCTCACAGATACGCAGTATTTT. V and J are TRBV11-1 and TRBJ2-3; no clear D gene. Looked up from germline, CDR1 is SGHAT and CDR2 is FQDESV (reference sequence). The CDR3 has 13 amino acids. Trimming cost V 5 bases and J 2 bases, with 8 bases left between them.

In its sample, this clone was seen once. The V and J genes are TRBV5-1 and TRBJ1-2; D is unclear. The CDR3 runs to 13 residues. CDR1 is SGHRS and CDR2 is YFSETQ in the germline V gene. V lost 1 base to trimming and J lost 4 bases, with 8 bases between them. The chain's CDR3 is CASSLSRIYGYTF. For the CDR3, the DNA is TGCGCCAGCAGCTTGAGCCGTATCTATGGCTACACCTTC.

The genes are TRBV27 and TRBJ1-6; the match to TRBD1 covers 9 bases. The CDR3 sequence is 15 residues long. With 4 bases clipped from V and 9 bases from J, the junction kept 7 bases outside the gene matches. From germline, CDR1 is MNHEY and CDR2 SMNVEV (reference sequence). In nucleotides, the CDR3 is TGTGCCAGCAGTTATGCCGGGACAGGGTTTTCACCCCTCCACTTT. It yields the protein CASSYAGTGFSPLHF.

This clone was picked up one time. The CDR3 loop is CASSEGRAGLGFYEQYF. Here the CDR3 DNA reads TGTGCCAGCAGTGAAGGCAGGGCGGGCCTAGGCTTCTACGAGCAGTACTTC. V and J are TRBV6-1 and TRBJ2-7; either TRBD1 or TRBD2 may fit D (5 bases each). Trimming removed 1 base at V and 3 bases at J, with 19 bases between. CDR3 length equals 17 residues. Germline CDR1 and CDR2: MNHNS and SASEGT.

The rearrangement uses TRBV4-1 and TRBJ2-3, with D possibly being TRBD2 (6 bases). Deletions cut 3 bases from V and 3 bases from J, with 19 bases between. The CDR3 has 17 residues. Germline values: CDR1 MGHRA, CDR2 YSYEKL. CDR3 coding DNA: TGCGCCAGCAGCCACACTGTTCCGGGAGAAGCGACAGATACGCAGTATTTT. This sequence encodes CASSHTVPGEATDTQYF.

This clone was picked up one time. The genes are TRBV5-6 and TRBJ1-1, with D uncertain. Germline CDR1 is SGHDT and CDR2 is YYEEEE. Between the trimmed V and J ends, which lost 1 base and 1 base, there was a span of 14 bases. The CDR3 consists of 16 residues. The DNA of the CDR3 is TGTGCCAGCAGCTTGTCGAGGAGGGTATGGAACACTGAAGCTTTCTTT. Its protein is CASSLSRRVWNTEAFF.

This chain joins TRBV6-5 and TRBJ2-7; D call uncertain. The CDR3 extends over 11 amino acids. With 0 bases removed from V and 6 bases from J, the gap between germline ends came to 3 bases. Germline CDR1 and CDR2: MNHEY and SVGAGI. The chain's CDR3 is CASSYSSEQYF. In DNA, the CDR3 is TGTGCCAGCAGTTACTCGTCCGAGCAGTACTTC.

The chain has TRBV19 and TRBJ1-1; 7 nucleotides line up with TRBD1. CDR1 is LNHDA, CDR2 SQIVND, per germline (reference sequence). The V segment lost 5 bases and the J segment 3 bases; nucleotides outside the gene matches: 18. The CDR3 runs 18 residues. The CDR3 protein is CASSSPTPRTGLDTEAFF. The CDR3 coding sequence is TGTGCCAGTAGTTCCCCTACCCCCCGGACAGGATTAGACACTGAAGCTTTCTTT.

This chain connects TRBV6-1 to TRBJ2-7; the D is unclear. The germline V and J ends were trimmed by 4 bases and 1 base, with 14 bases remaining between them. The CDR3 consists of 15 residues. Germline V gives CDR1 MNHNS, CDR2 SASEGT. The CDR3 DNA sequence: TGTGCCAGCAGTGTTATCAATGTCGGGTCCTACGAGCAGTACTTC. Amino acids: CASSVINVGSYEQYF.

The J gene is TRBJ2-5, the V gene TRBV11-2; TRBD2 matches 10 bases. The V segment lost 5 bases and the J segment 6 bases; nucleotides outside the gene matches: 12. This CDR3 is built from 16 residues. CDR1 is SGHAT and CDR2 is FQNNGV in the germline V gene. CDR3 sequence reads: CASSRVGASGGKTQYF. CDR3 nucleotide sequence: TGTGCCAGCAGCCGAGTAGGGGCTAGCGGGGGAAAGACCCAGTACTTC.

The chain employs TRBV18 and TRBJ1-5; TRBD1 matches at 7 bases. Germline CDR1 and CDR2: KGHSH and LQKENI. V lost 5 bases and J lost 0; bases outside the gene matches: 4. The CDR3 loop spans 15 amino acids. The chain's CDR3 is CASSRTGYSNQPQHF. In nucleotides, the CDR3 is TGTGCCAGCTCAAGGACAGGATATAGCAATCAGCCCCAGCATTTT.

This clone has only one observation. The V and J genes are TRBV9 and TRBJ2-7; TRBD2 agrees at 11 bases. The V gene end was trimmed by 3 bases and the J gene end by 4 bases; junction bases not matched to a gene: 3. In germline, CDR1 is SGDLS, CDR2 YYNGEE. There are 14 residues in the CDR3. Here the CDR3 DNA reads TGTGCCAGCAGCGATTCTAGCGGGGGGTACGAGCAGTACTTC. Its protein is CASSDSSGGYEQYF.

The chain is built from TRBV5-5 and TRBJ1-1; maybe TRBD1 (6 bases). Germline loops: CDR1 SGHKS, CDR2 YYEKEE (reference sequence). The CDR3 covers 15 residues. Trimming removed 0 bases from V and 1 base from J, with 10 bases in between. The CDR3 DNA follows: TGTGCCAGCAGCTTGGTATCGGGACAGAACACTGAAGCTTTCTTT. Amino acids: CASSLVSGQNTEAFF.

The chain is built from TRBV28 and TRBJ1-2, with D perhaps TRBD1 (6 bases). Trimming pared 2 bases from V and 4 bases from J, leaving 11 bases between. Per the germline V gene, CDR1 is MDHEN and CDR2 is SYDVKM. CDR3 length: 14 amino acids. The CDR3 sequence is CASSLTGSSYGYTF. In DNA, the CDR3 is TGTGCCAGCAGTTTAACAGGGAGTAGCTATGGCTACACCTTC.

The chain is built from TRBV19 and TRBJ2-5, with D possibly called TRBD1 or TRBD2 (6 bases each). Trimming cost V 5 bases and J 5 bases, with 18 bases left between them. This CDR3 contains 15 residues. CDR1 is LNHDA, CDR2 SQIVND, per germline (reference sequence). The CDR3 DNA sequence: TGTGCCAGTAGTGAATTGGGGGGCGCAGGGGAGACCCAGTACTTC. It encodes CASSELGGAGETQYF.

This rearrangement joins TRBV6-1 to TRBJ1-2; no reliable D call. The CDR3 loop spans 12 amino acids. CDR1 MNHNS and CDR2 SASEGT come from the germline V gene. V was clipped by 5 bases and J by 6 bases, with 10 bases between them. CDR3 bases: TGTGCCAGCAGTTCACGGACGCATGGCTACACCTTC. The encoded protein is CASSSRTHGYTF.